This T cell receptor (beta chain) is from a study of control samples from healthy donors and cancer patients. This CDR3 comprises 13 residues. The V and J ends lost 4 bases and 11 bases respectively, with 15 bases between them. Germline lookup yields CDR1 SGHRS and CDR2 YFSETQ. Data came from immunoSEQ multiplex PCR; TCRdb stores just in-frame clones and leaves some out. This sample yields about 160,000 clones, of which 96% are seen a single time; approximately 1% belongs to the top ten. The chain is built from TRBV5-1 and TRBJ1-4; D is possibly TRBD1 (5 bases). The clonotype comes from a woman aged 25 to 39 in good health. Material for sequencing was blood. The CDR3 protein is CASSIRPGDKLFF. CDR3 sequence (DNA): TGCGCCAGCAGCATAAGACCGGGGGACAAACTGTTTTTT.